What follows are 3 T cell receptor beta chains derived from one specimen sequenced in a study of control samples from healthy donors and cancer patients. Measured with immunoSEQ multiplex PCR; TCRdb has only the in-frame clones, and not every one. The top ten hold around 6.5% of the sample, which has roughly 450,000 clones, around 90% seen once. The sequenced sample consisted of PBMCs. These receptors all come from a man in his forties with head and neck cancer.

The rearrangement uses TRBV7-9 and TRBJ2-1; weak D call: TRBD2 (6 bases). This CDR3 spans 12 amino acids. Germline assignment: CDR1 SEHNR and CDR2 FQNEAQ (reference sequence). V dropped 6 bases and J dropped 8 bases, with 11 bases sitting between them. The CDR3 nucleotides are TGTGCCAGCAGGAGGACGGGGGATGAGCAGTTCTTC. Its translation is CASRRTGDEQFF.

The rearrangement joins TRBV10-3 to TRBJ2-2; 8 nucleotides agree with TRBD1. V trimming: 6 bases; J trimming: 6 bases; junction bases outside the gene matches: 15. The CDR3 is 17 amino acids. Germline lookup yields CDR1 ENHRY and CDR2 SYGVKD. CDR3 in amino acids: CAISPGQGRGSAGELFF. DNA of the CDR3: TGTGCCATCAGCCCCGGACAGGGACGGGGGTCTGCCGGGGAGCTGTTTTTT.

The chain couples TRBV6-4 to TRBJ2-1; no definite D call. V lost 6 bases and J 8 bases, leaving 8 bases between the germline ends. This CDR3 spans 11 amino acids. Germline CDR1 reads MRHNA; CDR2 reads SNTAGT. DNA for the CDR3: TGTGCCAGCAGGGCCCGGGATGAGCAGTTCTTC. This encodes CASRARDEQFF.